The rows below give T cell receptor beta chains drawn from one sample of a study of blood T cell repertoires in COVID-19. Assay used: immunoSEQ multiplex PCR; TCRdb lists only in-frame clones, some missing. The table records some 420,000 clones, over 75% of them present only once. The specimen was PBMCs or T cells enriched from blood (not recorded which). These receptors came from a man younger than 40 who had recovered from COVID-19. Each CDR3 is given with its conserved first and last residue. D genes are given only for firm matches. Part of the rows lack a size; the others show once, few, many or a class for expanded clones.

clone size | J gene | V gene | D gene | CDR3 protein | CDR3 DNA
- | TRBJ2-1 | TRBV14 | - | CASSHQGQFPNEQFF | TGTGCCAGCAGCCATCAGGGCCAATTCCCCAATGAGCAGTTCTTC
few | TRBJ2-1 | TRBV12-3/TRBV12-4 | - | CASSFGGSEQFF | TGTGCCAGCAGTTTTGGTGGCTCTGAGCAGTTCTTC
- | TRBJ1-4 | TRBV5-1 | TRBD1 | CASSPPTGTGNEKLFF | TGCGCCAGCAGCCCCCCGACCGGGACAGGGAATGAAAAACTGTTTTTT
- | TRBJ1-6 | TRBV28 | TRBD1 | CASFSLAGGSPLHF | TGTGCCAGCTTTAGCCTGGCAGGGGGATCACCCCTCCACTTT
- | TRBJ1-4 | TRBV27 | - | CASSLRVSNEKLFF | TGTGCCAGCAGTTTGAGGGTTTCTAATGAAAAACTGTTTTTT
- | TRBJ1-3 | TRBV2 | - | CASSRRSGQSGNTIYF | TGTGCCAGCAGTCGCCGGAGCGGGCAATCTGGAAACACCATATATTTT
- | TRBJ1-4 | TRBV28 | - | CASSQDRPVQKLFF | TGTGCCAGCAGCCAGGACAGACCCGTCCAGAAACTGTTTTTT
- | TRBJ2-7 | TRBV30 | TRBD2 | CAWNPSGSYEQYF | TGTGCCTGGAACCCTAGCGGGAGTTACGAGCAGTACTTC
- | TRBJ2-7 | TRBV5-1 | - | CASSLDPTRSYEQYF | TGCGCCAGCAGCTTGGACCCGACACGCTCCTACGAGCAGTACTTC
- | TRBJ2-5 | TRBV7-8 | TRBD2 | CASSPTSDQETQYF | TGTGCCAGCAGCCCCACTAGCGACCAAGAGACCCAGTACTTC
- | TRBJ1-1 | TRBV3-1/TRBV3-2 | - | CASSQEGGSTEAFF | TGTGCCAGCAGCCAAGAAGGAGGAAGCACTGAAGCTTTCTTT
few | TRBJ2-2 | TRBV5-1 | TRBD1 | CASSLGGTGNTGELFF | TGCGCCAGCAGCTTGGGTGGGACAGGGAACACCGGGGAGCTGTTTTTT
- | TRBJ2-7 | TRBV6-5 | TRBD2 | CASSYTGTSGDHVKYF | TGTGCCAGCAGTTACACCGGGACTAGCGGGGACCACGTGAAGTACTTC
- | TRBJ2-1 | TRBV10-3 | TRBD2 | CAISGETSSEQFF | TGTGCCATCAGTGGGGAGACTAGCTCTGAGCAGTTCTTC
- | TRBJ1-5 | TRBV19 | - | CASSYSEGAQPQHF | TGTGCCAGTAGTTACTCGGAAGGGGCACAGCCCCAGCATTTT
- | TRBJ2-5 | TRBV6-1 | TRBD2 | CASSVGGGLAGRETQYF | TGTGCCAGCAGTGTAGGGGGTGGTCTAGCGGGAAGGGAGACCCAGTACTTC
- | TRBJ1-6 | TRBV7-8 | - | CASSLRTSGFNSPLHF | TGTGCCAGCAGCTTACGTACTTCGGGATTCAATTCACCCCTCCACTTT
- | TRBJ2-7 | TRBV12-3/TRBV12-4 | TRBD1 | CASSRGTGNEQYF | TGTGCCAGCAGTCGAGGGACAGGGAATGAGCAGTACTTC
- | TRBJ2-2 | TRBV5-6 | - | CASSLGQTGELFF | TGTGCCAGCAGCTTGGGACAGACCGGGGAGCTGTTTTTT
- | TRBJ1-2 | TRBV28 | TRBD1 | CASLTGQGRGYTF | TGTGCCAGCCTTACGGGACAGGGACGAGGCTACACCTTC
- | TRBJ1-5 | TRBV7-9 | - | CASSSGEGPQHF | TGTGCCAGCTCCTCAGGCGAGGGTCCCCAGCATTTT
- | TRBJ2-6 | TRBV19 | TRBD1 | CASSDRGGSGANVLTF | TGTGCCAGTAGCGATCGAGGGGGCTCAGGGGCCAACGTCCTGACTTTC
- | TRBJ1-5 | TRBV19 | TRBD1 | CASSPYGTGGAGNQPQHF | TGTGCCAGTAGTCCCTACGGGACAGGGGGCGCGGGCAATCAGCCCCAGCATTTT
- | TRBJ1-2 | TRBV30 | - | CAWSSTGMGGYTF | TGTGCCTGGAGTTCGACGGGGATGGGAGGCTACACCTTC
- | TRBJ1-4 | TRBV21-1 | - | CASSKKRLLFATNEKLFF | TGTGCCAGCAGCAAAAAGCGGCTACTGTTTGCAACTAATGAAAAACTGTTTTTT
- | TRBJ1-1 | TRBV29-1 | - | CSVEGVGVTEAFF | TGCAGCGTTGAAGGGGTAGGGGTGACTGAAGCTTTCTTT
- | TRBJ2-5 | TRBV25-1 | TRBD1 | CASSDITGGRILQETQYF | TGTGCCAGCAGTGATATTACAGGGGGCCGAATATTACAAGAGACCCAGTACTTC
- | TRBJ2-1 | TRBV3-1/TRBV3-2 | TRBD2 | CASSQGLAGRSSYNEQFF | TGTGCCAGCAGCCAGGGACTAGCGGGAAGAAGCTCCTACAATGAGCAGTTCTTC
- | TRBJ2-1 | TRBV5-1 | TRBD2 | CASSFAGTSGYNEQFF | TGCGCCAGCAGTTTTGCTGGGACTAGCGGCTACAATGAGCAGTTCTTC
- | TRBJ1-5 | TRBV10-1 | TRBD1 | CASSEPDRESNQPQHF | TGCGCCAGCAGTGAGCCGGACAGGGAGAGCAATCAGCCCCAGCATTTT
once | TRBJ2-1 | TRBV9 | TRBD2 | CASSKGLDSYNEQFF | TGTGCCAGCAGCAAGGGACTAGACTCCTACAATGAGCAGTTCTTC
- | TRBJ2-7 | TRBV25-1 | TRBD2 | CASSPGLDYEQYF | TGTGCCAGCAGCCCAGGACTAGACTACGAGCAGTACTTC
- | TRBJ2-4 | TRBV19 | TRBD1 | CASSGRDREYKDIQYF | TGTGCCAGTAGTGGCCGGGACAGGGAATACAAAGACATTCAGTACTTC
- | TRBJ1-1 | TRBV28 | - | CASSLGGPPEAFF | TGTGCCAGCAGTTTGGGGGGACCACCGGAAGCTTTCTTT
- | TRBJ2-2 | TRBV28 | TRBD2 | CASSFSLAGSGELFF | TGTGCCAGCAGTTTTTCGCTAGCGGGATCCGGGGAGCTGTTTTTT
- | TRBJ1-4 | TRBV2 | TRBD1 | CASRSGTGPEKLFF | TGTGCCAGCAGGTCCGGGACAGGGCCTGAAAAACTGTTTTTT
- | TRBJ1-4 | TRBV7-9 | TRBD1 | CASSLVGDSYEKLFF | TGTGCCAGCAGCTTAGTAGGGGACAGCTATGAAAAACTGTTTTTT
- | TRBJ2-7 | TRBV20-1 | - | CSAPDSYEQYF | TGCAGTGCCCCGGACAGCTACGAGCAGTACTTC
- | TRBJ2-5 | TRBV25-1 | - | CATVSGETQYF | TGTGCCACCGTGAGCGGGGAGACCCAGTACTTC
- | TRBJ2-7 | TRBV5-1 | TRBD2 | CASSFAGVSEQYF | TGCGCCAGCAGCTTCGCGGGAGTGTCCGAGCAGTACTTC
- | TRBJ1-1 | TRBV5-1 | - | CASSLGGLDRTEAFF | TGCGCCAGCAGCTTGGGAGGCCTAGACAGGACTGAAGCTTTCTTT
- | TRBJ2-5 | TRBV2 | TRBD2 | CASRGLAGGGETQYF | TGTGCCAGCAGGGGCCTAGCGGGAGGCGGAGAGACCCAGTACTTC
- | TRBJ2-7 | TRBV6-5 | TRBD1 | CASRAPGGVSYEQYF | TGTGCCAGCAGAGCCCCAGGGGGAGTCTCCTACGAGCAGTACTTC
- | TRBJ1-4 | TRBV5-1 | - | CASSPGRGTNEKLFF | TGCGCCAGCAGCCCCGGGCGGGGCACGAATGAAAAACTGTTTTTT
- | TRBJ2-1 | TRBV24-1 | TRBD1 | CATSDVSTGTGFRNEQFF | TGTGCCACCAGTGACGTAAGCACCGGGACAGGGTTTAGGAATGAGCAGTTCTTC
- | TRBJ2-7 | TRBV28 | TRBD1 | CASSGSTGFHEQYF | TGTGCCAGCAGTGGGTCGACAGGGTTCCACGAGCAGTACTTC
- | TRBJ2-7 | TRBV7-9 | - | CASSFAGDYEQYF | TGTGCCAGCAGCTTTGCAGGGGACTACGAGCAGTACTTC
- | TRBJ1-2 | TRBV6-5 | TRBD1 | CASSYRPGGSGYTF | TGTGCCAGCAGTTACAGGCCAGGGGGCAGTGGCTACACCTTC